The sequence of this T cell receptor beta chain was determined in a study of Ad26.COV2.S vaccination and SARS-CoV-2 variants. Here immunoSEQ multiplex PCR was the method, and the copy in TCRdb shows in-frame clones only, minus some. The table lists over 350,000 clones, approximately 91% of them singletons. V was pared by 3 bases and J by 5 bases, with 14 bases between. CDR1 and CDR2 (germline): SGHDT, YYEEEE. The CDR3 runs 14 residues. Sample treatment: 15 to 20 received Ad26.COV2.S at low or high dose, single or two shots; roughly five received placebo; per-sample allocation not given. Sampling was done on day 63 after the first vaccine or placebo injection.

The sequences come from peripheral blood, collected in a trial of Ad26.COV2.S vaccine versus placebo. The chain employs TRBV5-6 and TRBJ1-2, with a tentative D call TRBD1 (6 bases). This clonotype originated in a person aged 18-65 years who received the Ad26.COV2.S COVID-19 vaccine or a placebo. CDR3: CASSSTGTGYGYTF. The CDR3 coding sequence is TGTGCCAGCAGCTCAACAGGGACTGGGTATGGCTACACCTTC.